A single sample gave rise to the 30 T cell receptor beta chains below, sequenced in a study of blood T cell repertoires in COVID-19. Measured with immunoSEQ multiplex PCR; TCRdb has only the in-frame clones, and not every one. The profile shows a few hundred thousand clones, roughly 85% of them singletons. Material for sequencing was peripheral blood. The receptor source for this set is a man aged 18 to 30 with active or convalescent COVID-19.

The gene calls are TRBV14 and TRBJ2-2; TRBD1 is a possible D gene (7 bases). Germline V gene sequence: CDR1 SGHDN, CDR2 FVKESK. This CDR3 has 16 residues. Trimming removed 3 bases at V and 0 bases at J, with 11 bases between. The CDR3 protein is CASSQRDRANTGELFF. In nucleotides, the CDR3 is TGTGCCAGCAGCCAGCGGGACAGAGCGAACACCGGGGAGCTGTTTTTT.

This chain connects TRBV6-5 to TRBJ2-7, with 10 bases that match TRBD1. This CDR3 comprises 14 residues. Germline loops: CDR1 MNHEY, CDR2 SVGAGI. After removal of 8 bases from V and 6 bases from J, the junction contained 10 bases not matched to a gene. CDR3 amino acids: CASDTGTGVPEQYF. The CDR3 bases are TGTGCCAGCGATACCGGGACAGGGGTCCCCGAGCAGTACTTC.

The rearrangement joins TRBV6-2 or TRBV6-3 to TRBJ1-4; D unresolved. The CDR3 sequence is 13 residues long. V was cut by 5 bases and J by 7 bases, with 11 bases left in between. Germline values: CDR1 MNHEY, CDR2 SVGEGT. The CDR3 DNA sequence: TGTGCCAGCAGTCTACTCATCCGTGAAAAACTGTTTTTT. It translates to CASSLLIREKLFF.

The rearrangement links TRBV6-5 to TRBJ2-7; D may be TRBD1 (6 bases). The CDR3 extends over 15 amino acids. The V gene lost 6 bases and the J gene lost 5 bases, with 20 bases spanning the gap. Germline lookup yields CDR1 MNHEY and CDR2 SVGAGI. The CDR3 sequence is CASRRPPDSFDEQYF. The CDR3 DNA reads TGTGCCAGCAGACGACCCCCGGACAGTTTCGACGAGCAGTACTTC.

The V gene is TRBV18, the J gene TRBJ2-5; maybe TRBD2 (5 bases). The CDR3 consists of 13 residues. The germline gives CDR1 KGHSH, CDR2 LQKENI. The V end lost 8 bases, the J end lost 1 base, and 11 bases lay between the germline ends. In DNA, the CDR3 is TGTGCCAGCGACTACGGGGTCCAAGAGACCCAGTACTTC. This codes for CASDYGVQETQYF.

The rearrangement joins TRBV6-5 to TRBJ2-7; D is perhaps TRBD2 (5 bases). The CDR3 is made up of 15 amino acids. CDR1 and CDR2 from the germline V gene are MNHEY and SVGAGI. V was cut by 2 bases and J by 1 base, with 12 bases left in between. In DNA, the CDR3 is TGTGCCAGCAGTTACGAACCGGGATTTTCCTACGAGCAGTACTTC. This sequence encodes CASSYEPGFSYEQYF.

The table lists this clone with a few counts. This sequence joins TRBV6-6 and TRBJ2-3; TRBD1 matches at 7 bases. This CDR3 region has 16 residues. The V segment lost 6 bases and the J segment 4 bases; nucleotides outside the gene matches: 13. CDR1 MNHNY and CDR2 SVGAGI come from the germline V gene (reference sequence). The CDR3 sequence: CASSNLDRAVADTQYF. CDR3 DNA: TGTGCCAGCAGCAACCTCGACAGGGCGGTCGCAGATACGCAGTATTTT.

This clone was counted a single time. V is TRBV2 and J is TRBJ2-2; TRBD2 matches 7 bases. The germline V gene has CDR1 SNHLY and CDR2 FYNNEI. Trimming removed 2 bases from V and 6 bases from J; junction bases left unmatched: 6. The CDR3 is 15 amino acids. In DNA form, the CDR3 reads TGTGCCAGCAGTGAATTCAGCGGGACGTCCGGGGAGCTGTTTTTT. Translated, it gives CASSEFSGTSGELFF.

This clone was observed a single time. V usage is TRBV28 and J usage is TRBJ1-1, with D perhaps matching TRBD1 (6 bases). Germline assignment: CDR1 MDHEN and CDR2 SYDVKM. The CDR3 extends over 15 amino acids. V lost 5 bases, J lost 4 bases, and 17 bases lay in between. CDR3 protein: CASSPTGTGSTEAFF. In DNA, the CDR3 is TGTGCCAGCAGTCCGACGGGCACAGGGAGCACTGAAGCTTTCTTT.

CDR3 nucleotides: TGTGCCAGCAGCTTAAGTATTACTAGCGGGGGGGGCCAGTACTTC. Translating it yields CASSLSITSGGGQYF. V and J are TRBV11-2 and TRBJ2-5; 13 nucleotides agree with TRBD2. The CDR3 sequence is 15 residues long. Unmatched junction bases numbered 7, after V lost 2 bases and J lost 10 bases. Germline-derived CDR1 and CDR2 are SGHAT and FQNNGV.

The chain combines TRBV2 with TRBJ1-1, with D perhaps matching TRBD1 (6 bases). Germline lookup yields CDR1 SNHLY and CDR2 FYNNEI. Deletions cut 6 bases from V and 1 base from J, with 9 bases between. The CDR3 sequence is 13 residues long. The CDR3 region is CASRGQTNTEAFF. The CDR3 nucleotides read TGTGCCAGCAGAGGACAGACGAACACTGAAGCTTTCTTT.

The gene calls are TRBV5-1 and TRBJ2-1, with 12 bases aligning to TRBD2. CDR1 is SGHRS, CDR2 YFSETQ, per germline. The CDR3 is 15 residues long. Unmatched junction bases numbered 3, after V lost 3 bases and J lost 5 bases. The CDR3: CASSSLAGGNNEQFF. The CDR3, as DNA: TGCGCCAGCAGCTCACTAGCGGGAGGTAACAATGAGCAGTTCTTC.

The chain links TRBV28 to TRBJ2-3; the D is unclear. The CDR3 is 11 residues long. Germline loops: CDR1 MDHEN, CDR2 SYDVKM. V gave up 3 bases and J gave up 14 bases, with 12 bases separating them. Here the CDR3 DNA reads TGTGCCAGCAGTTTTTCTACCTCCCCGTATTTT. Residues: CASSFSTSPYF.

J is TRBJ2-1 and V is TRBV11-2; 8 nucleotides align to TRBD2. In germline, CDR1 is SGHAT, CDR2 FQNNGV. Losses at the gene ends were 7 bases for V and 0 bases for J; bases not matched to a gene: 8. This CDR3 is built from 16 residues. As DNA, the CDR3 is TGTGCCAGCATCCTAGCGGGCGCCTTCTCCTACAATGAGCAGTTCTTC. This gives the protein CASILAGAFSYNEQFF.

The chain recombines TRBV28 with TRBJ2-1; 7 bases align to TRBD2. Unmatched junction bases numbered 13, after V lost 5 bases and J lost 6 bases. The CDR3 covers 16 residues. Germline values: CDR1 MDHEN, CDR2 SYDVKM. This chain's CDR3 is CASSEQFAGVINEQFF. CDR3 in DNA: TGTGCCAGCAGTGAGCAATTTGCGGGAGTAATCAATGAGCAGTTCTTC.

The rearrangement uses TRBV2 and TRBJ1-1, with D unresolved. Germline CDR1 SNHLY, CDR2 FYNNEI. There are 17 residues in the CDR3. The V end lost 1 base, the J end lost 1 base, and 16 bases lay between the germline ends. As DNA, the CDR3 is TGTGCCAGCAGTGAAGTCAGGTTTTTATTCGGGAACACTGAAGCTTTCTTT. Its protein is CASSEVRFLFGNTEAFF.

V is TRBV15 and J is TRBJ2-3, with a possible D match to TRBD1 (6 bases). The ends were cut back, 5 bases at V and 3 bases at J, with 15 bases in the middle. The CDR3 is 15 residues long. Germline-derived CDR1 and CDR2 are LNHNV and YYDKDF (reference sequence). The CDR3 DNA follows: TGTGCCACCAGCCTTGGACAGAAGAAAACAGATACGCAGTATTTT. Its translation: CATSLGQKKTDTQYF.

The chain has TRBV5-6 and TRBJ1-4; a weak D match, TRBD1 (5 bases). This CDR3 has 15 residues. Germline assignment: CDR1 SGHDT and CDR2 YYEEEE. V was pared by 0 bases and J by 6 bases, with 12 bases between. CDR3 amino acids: CASSLVGEEDEKLFF. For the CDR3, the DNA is TGTGCCAGCAGCTTGGTGGGGGAGGAAGATGAAAAACTGTTTTTT.

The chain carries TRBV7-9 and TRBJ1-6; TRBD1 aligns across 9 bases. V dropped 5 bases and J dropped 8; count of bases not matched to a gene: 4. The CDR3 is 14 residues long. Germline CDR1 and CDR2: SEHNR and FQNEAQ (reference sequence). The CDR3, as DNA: TGTGCCAGCAGCGTGGGACAGGGTTATTCACCCCTCCACTTT. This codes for CASSVGQGYSPLHF.

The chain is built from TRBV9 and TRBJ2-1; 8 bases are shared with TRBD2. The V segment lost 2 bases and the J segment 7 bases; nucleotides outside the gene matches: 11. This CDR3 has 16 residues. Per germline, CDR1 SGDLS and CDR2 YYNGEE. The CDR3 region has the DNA TGTGCCAGCAGCGTCTCCGGGACTAGTGGGGGAAATGAGCAGTTCTTC. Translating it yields CASSVSGTSGGNEQFF.

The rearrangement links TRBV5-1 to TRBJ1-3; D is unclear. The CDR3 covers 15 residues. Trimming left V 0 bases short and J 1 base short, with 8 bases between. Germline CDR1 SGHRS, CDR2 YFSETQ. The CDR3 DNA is TGCGCCAGCAGCTTGGTCCCCGGGTCTGGAAACACCATATATTTT. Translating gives CASSLVPGSGNTIYF.

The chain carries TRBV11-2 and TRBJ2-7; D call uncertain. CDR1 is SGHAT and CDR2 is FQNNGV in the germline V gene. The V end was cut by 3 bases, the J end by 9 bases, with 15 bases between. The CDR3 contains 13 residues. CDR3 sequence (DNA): TGTGCCAGCAGCTTGCCCCCCAGCGTCGGGCAGTACTTC. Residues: CASSLPPSVGQYF. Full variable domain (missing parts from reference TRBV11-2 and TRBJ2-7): EAGVAQSPRYKIIEKRQSVAFWCNPISGHATLYWYQQILGQGPKLLIQFQNNGVVDDSQLPKDRFSAERLKGVDSTLKIQPAKLEDSAVYLCASSLPPSVGQYFGPGTRLTVT.

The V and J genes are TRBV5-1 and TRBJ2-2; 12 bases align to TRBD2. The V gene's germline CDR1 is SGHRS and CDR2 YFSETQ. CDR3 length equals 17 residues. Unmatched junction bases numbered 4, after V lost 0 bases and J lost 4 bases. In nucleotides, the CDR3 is TGCGCCAGCAGCTTGGGACTAGCGGGAGTTGGCACCGGGGAGCTGTTTTTT. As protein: CASSLGLAGVGTGELFF.

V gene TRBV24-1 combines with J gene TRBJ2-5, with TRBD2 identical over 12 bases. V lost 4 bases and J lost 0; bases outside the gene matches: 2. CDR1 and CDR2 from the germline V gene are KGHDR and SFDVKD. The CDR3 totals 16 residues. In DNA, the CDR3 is TGTGCCACCAGTGACGGACTAGCGGGGAACCAAGAGACCCAGTACTTC. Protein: CATSDGLAGNQETQYF.

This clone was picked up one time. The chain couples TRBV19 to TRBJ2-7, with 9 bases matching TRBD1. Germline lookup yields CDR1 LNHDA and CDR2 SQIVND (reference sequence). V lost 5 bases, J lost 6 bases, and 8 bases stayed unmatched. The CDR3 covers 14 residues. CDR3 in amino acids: CASSAGTGTLEQYF. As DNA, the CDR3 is TGTGCCAGTAGTGCCGGGACAGGGACTCTCGAGCAGTACTTC. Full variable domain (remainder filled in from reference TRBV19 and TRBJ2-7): DGGITQSPKYLFRKEGQNVTLSCEQNLNHDAMYWYRQDPGQGLRLIYYSQIVNDFQKGDIAEGYSVSREKKESFPLTVTSAQKNPTAFYLCASSAGTGTLEQYFGPGTRLTVT.

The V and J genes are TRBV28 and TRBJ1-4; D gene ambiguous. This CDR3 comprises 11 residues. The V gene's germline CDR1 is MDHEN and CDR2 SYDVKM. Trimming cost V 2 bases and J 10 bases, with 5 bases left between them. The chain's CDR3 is CASSLRGKLFF. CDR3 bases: TGTGCCAGCAGTTTAAGAGGAAAACTGTTTTTT.

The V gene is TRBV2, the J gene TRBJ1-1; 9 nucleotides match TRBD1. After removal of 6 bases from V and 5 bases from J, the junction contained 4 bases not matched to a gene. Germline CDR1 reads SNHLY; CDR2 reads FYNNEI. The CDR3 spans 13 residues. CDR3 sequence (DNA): TGTGCCAGCAGCCCAGGACAGGGGACTGAAGCTTTCTTT. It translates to CASSPGQGTEAFF.

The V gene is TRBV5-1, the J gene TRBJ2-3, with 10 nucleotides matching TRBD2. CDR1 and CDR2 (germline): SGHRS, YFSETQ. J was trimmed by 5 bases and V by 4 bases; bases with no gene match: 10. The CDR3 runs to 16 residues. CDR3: CASSQLGQRGGDTQYF. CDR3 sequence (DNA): TGCGCCAGCAGCCAACTGGGACAGCGGGGGGGAGATACGCAGTATTTT.

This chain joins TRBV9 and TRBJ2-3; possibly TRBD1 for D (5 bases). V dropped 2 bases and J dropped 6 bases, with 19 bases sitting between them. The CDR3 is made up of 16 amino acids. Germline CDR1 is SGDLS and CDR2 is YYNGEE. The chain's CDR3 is CASSVSMAGSRDTQYF. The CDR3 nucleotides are TGTGCCAGCAGCGTTAGCATGGCAGGGTCGAGGGATACGCAGTATTTT.

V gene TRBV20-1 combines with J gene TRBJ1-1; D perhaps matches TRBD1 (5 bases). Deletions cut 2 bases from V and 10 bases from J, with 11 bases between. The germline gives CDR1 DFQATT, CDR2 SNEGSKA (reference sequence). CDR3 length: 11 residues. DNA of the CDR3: TGCAGTGCTAGAATCGGGCAGGGAGCTTTCTTT. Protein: CSARIGQGAFF.